These 7 T cell receptor beta chains originate from one sample sequenced in a study of OX40 agonist ivuxolimab in advanced cancers. Generated by immunoSEQ multiplex PCR, the TCRdb table keeps only in-frame clones and is missing some. The top ten hold approximately 9.4% of the sample, which has about 64,000 clones, almost 85% seen once. Here the sequenced sample was CD4+ or CD8+ T cells sorted from blood, taken in a trial of the OX40 agonist ivuxolimab. These receptors were obtained from an adult with an advanced solid tumor such as melanoma, head and neck, liver or kidney cancer.

V and J are TRBV11-2 and TRBJ2-5, with 12 bases identical to TRBD2. The V gene end was trimmed by 6 bases and the J gene end by 0 bases; junction bases not matched to a gene: 8. This CDR3 has 17 residues. Germline V gene sequence: CDR1 SGHAT, CDR2 FQNNGV. The CDR3 reads CASSSGTSGYHQETQYF. Here the CDR3 DNA reads TGTGCCAGCAGTTCCGGGACTAGCGGGTATCACCAAGAGACCCAGTACTTC.

The V gene is TRBV5-1, the J gene TRBJ1-4; 8 positions match TRBD1. The CDR3 length is 15 residues. The J segment lost 7 bases and the V segment lost 4 bases, leaving 9 bases of the junction unmatched. CDR1 is SGHRS and CDR2 is YFSETQ in the germline V gene. CDR3 amino acids: CASSLLGQGGEKLFF. CDR3 sequence (DNA): TGCGCCAGCAGCCTGTTAGGACAGGGCGGTGAAAAACTGTTTTTT. The entire variable domain, with the rest obtained from reference TRBV5-1 and TRBJ1-4, is as follows: KAGVTQTPRYLIKTRGQQVTLSCSPISGHRSVSWYQQTPGQGLQFLFEYFSETQRNKGNFPGRFSGRQFSNSRSEMNVSTLELGDSALYLCASSLLGQGGEKLFFGSGTQLSVL.

The chain uses TRBV4-3 and TRBJ2-5; D is undetermined. The last part of the DNA fits TRBJ2-7 better; the J call may be wrong. Germline-derived CDR1 and CDR2 are LGHNA and YSLEER. This CDR3 spans 13 amino acids. The DNA for the CDR3 is TGCGCCAGCAGCCAAGATGTAACATCCGAGCAGTACTTC. Its protein is CASSQDVTSEQYF.

This clone has only one observation. The chain recombines TRBV5-4 with TRBJ1-1; TRBD1 might be the D (5 bases). This CDR3 is 15 amino acids long. The V gene lost 0 bases and the J gene lost 3 bases, with 12 bases spanning the gap. Germline CDR1 and CDR2: SGHNT and YYREEE (reference sequence). The CDR3 nucleotides read TGTGCCAGCAGCTTGGGGATCCTAGGGGACACTGAAGCTTTCTTT. Protein sequence: CASSLGILGDTEAFF.

CDR3 bases: TGTGCCACCAGCAGAGATTGGGGGTACGAGCAGTACTTC. It translates to CATSRDWGYEQYF. The V call is TRBV15, the J call TRBJ2-7; D might be TRBD1 or TRBD2, each matching 5 bases. CDR1 LNHNV and CDR2 YYDKDF come from the germline V gene (reference sequence). The CDR3 runs to 13 residues. Trimming removed 0 bases at V and 4 bases at J, with 7 bases between.

The chain carries TRBV27 and TRBJ2-2, with 7 bases that match TRBD1. This CDR3 is built from 16 residues. Trimming took 1 base from V and 5 from J; bases not matched to a gene: 7. Germline V gene lookup returns CDR1 MNHEY and CDR2 SMNVEV (reference sequence). CDR3 loop: CASSLWTGIGTGELFF. DNA for the CDR3: TGTGCCAGCAGTTTATGGACAGGCATCGGGACCGGGGAGCTGTTTTTT.

J is TRBJ2-7 and V is TRBV27; TRBD1 might be the D (5 bases). Germline CDR1 is MNHEY and CDR2 is SMNVEV (reference sequence). CDR3 length equals 14 residues. V lost 4 bases and J lost 6, with 16 bases in between. In nucleotides, the CDR3 is TGTGCCAGCAGTTGGCAGGGCCGGGTCTCCGAGCAGTACTTC. Translated: CASSWQGRVSEQYF.